The 14 T cell receptor beta chains below come from one sample, sequenced in a study of blood T cell repertoires in COVID-19. The repertoire was sequenced with immunoSEQ multiplex PCR; TCRdb's copy has only in-frame clones and lacks some. The table shows about 150,000 clones, with roughly 88% occurring only once. Sequenced material: PBMCs or T cells enriched from blood (not recorded which). These receptors all stem from a woman between 45 and 60 years old who had recovered from COVID-19.

This clone has a handful of counts. The gene calls are TRBV11-2 and TRBJ2-7; TRBD1 matches 11 bases. Trimming cost V 4 bases and J 2 bases; bases outside gene matches: 1. The V gene's germline CDR1 is SGHAT and CDR2 FQNNGV. This CDR3 is built from 14 residues. The CDR3 nucleotides read TGTGCCAGCAGCTGGGGACAGGGGGCCTACGAGCAGTACTTC. It yields the protein CASSWGQGAYEQYF.

The rearrangement uses TRBV2 and TRBJ1-2; 10 bases line up with TRBD1. J lost 4 bases, V lost 6 bases, and 5 bases had no gene match. The CDR3 runs to 14 residues. Germline V gene sequence: CDR1 SNHLY, CDR2 FYNNEI. The CDR3 bases are TGTGCCAGCAGGGGGACAGGGGCAAGCTATGGCTACACCTTC. Amino acid sequence: CASRGTGASYGYTF.

The chain carries TRBV6-5 and TRBJ1-6; 7 bases align to TRBD1. Germline V gene data show CDR1 as MNHEY and CDR2 as SVGAGI. J gave up 7 bases and V 7 bases, and 7 bases lay outside the gene matches. The CDR3 is 14 amino acids. CDR3 amino acids: CASTWDSINSPLHF. The CDR3 DNA is TGTGCCAGCACTTGGGACAGCATCAATTCACCCCTCCACTTT.

The chain has TRBV3-1 (or the pseudogene TRBV3-2) and TRBJ1-6, with D maybe TRBD1 (6 bases). Germline V CDR1 and CDR2: LGHDT, YNNKEL (reference sequence). The CDR3 length is 15 residues. Trimming removed 2 bases from V and 7 bases from J, with 12 bases in between. CDR3 DNA: TGTGCCAGCAGCCAATTCCCACAGGGAAATTCACCCCTCCACTTT. Protein: CASSQFPQGNSPLHF.

The rearrangement joins TRBV6-5 to TRBJ1-1; 9 nucleotides align to TRBD1. The CDR3 is made up of 15 amino acids. V shed 2 bases, J shed 6 bases, and the junction held 7 bases outside the gene matches. Germline lookup yields CDR1 MNHEY and CDR2 SVGAGI. The CDR3 loop reads CASSYETGGVAEAFF. The DNA of the CDR3 is TGTGCCAGCAGTTACGAGACAGGGGGAGTCGCTGAAGCTTTCTTT.

This rearrangement joins TRBV7-6 to TRBJ2-7; 7 bases line up with TRBD1. V shed 5 bases and J 2 bases; nucleotides not matched to a gene: 12. Germline CDR1 and CDR2: SGHVS and FNYEAQ. CDR3 length: 16 residues. The CDR3 DNA is TGTGCCAGCAGCCTTGGGGCTGCTACAGGGGCCTACGAGCAGTACTTC. It specifies CASSLGAATGAYEQYF.

The chain employs TRBV9 and TRBJ2-3; 9 bases match TRBD1. The junction had 6 bases not matched to a gene; V was cut back by 4 bases and J by 0 bases. Germline V gene data show CDR1 as SGDLS and CDR2 as YYNGEE. The CDR3 extends over 16 amino acids. The CDR3 DNA sequence: TGTGCCAGCAGCATCACAGGGGGCGCGAGCACAGATACGCAGTATTTT. Translated, it gives CASSITGGASTDTQYF. Filled out from reference TRBV9 and TRBJ2-3, the complete variable domain reads DSGVTQTPKHLITATGQRVTLRCSPRSGDLSVYWYQQSLDQGLQFLIQYYNGEERAKGNILERFSAQQFPDLHSELNLSSLELGDSALYFCASSITGGASTDTQYFGPGTRLTVL.

The chain has TRBV11-2 and TRBJ1-3; TRBD1 matches at 9 bases. CDR1 is SGHAT, CDR2 FQNNGV, per germline. The CDR3 extends over 16 amino acids. The V and J ends lost 6 bases and 2 bases, in that order; junction bases with no gene match: 8. The CDR3 sequence is CASSSLQGAAGNTIYF. The DNA for the CDR3 is TGTGCCAGCAGTTCTTTACAGGGGGCAGCTGGAAACACCATATATTTT.

The chain links TRBV18 to TRBJ2-5, with D possibly matching TRBD2 (7 bases). The CDR3 is 14 residues long. The germline V gene has CDR1 KGHSH and CDR2 LQKENI. V was shortened by 3 bases and J by 6 bases, with 14 bases between the two germline ends. CDR3 amino acids: CASSPPRGAKTQYF. As DNA, the CDR3 is TGTGCCAGCTCACCCCCCCGGGGGGCGAAGACCCAGTACTTC.

This clone was found a few times. This sample also contains other DNA sequences that code for the same CDR3. The chain carries TRBV11-3 and TRBJ1-5; no definite D call. This CDR3 region has 13 residues. V lost 0 bases and J 6 bases, leaving 6 bases between the germline ends. CDR1 and CDR2 from the germline V gene are SGHNT and YENEEA. The chain's CDR3 is CASSLDPGQPQHF. In DNA form, the CDR3 reads TGTGCCAGCAGCTTAGATCCGGGTCAGCCCCAGCATTTT. Full variable domain (outside the CDR3, taken from reference TRBV11-3 and TRBJ1-5): EAGVVQSPRYKIIEKKQPVAFWCNPISGHNTLYWYLQNLGQGPELLIRYENEEAVDDSQLPKDRFSAERLKGVDSTLKIQPAELGDSAVYLCASSLDPGQPQHFGDGTRLSIL.

The J gene is TRBJ1-5, the V gene TRBV4-2; tentative D call: TRBD1 (6 bases). The germline V gene encodes CDR1 LGHNA and CDR2 YNFKEQ. The germline V and J ends were trimmed by 1 base and 3 bases, with 10 bases remaining between them. There are 15 residues in the CDR3. This CDR3 is CASSQGTGNNQPQHF. The CDR3 bases are TGTGCCAGCAGCCAAGGAACAGGGAACAATCAGCCCCAGCATTTT.

The table lists this clone with a count of one. The chain combines TRBV27 with TRBJ2-7, with D uncertain. This CDR3 region has 13 residues. Trimming left V 6 bases short and J 7 bases short, with 16 bases between. Germline CDR1 MNHEY, CDR2 SMNVEV (reference sequence). The CDR3 DNA follows: TGTGCCAGCAGGAGTCACGGTACCGGGGAGCAGTACTTC. This encodes CASRSHGTGEQYF.

This sequence joins TRBV7-2 and TRBJ2-7; D remains ambiguous. Deletions cut 3 bases from V and 2 bases from J, with 5 bases between. This CDR3 has 12 amino acids. CDR1 and CDR2 (germline): SGHTA, FQGNSA. DNA for the CDR3: TGTGCCAGCAGCTTGACACCCTACGAGCAGTACTTC. This codes for CASSLTPYEQYF.

This chain links TRBV2 with TRBJ1-1, with TRBD1 identical over 9 bases. CDR1 is SNHLY, CDR2 FYNNEI, per germline. With 8 bases clipped from V and 7 bases from J, the junction kept 8 bases outside the gene matches. This CDR3 is built from 13 residues. The CDR3 spells CASGRDREYEAFF. The CDR3 DNA reads as TGTGCCAGCGGACGGGACAGGGAATATGAAGCTTTCTTT. Full variable domain (outside the CDR3, taken from reference TRBV2 and TRBJ1-1): EPEVTQTPSHQVTQMGQEVILRCVPISNHLYFYWYRQILGQKVEFLVSFYNNEISEKSEIFDDQFSVERPDGSNFTLKIRSTKLEDSAMYFCASGRDREYEAFFGQGTRLTVV.